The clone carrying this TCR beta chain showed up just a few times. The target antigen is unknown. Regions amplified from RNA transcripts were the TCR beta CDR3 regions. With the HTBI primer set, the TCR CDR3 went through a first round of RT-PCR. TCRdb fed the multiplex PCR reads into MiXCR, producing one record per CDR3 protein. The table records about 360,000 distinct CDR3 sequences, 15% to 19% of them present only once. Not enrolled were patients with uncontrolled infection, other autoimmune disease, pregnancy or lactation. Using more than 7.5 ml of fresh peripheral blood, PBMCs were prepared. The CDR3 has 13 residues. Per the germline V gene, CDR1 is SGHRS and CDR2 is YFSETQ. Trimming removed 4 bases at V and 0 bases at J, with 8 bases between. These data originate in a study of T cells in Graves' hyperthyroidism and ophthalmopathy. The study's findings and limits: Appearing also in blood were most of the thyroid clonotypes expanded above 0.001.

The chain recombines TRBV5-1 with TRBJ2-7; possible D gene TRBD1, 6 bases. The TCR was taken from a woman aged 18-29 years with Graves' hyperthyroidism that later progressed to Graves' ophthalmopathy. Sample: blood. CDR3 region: CASSRQDSYEQYF. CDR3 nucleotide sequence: TGCGCCAGCAGCCGACAGGACTCCTACGAGCAGTACTTC.